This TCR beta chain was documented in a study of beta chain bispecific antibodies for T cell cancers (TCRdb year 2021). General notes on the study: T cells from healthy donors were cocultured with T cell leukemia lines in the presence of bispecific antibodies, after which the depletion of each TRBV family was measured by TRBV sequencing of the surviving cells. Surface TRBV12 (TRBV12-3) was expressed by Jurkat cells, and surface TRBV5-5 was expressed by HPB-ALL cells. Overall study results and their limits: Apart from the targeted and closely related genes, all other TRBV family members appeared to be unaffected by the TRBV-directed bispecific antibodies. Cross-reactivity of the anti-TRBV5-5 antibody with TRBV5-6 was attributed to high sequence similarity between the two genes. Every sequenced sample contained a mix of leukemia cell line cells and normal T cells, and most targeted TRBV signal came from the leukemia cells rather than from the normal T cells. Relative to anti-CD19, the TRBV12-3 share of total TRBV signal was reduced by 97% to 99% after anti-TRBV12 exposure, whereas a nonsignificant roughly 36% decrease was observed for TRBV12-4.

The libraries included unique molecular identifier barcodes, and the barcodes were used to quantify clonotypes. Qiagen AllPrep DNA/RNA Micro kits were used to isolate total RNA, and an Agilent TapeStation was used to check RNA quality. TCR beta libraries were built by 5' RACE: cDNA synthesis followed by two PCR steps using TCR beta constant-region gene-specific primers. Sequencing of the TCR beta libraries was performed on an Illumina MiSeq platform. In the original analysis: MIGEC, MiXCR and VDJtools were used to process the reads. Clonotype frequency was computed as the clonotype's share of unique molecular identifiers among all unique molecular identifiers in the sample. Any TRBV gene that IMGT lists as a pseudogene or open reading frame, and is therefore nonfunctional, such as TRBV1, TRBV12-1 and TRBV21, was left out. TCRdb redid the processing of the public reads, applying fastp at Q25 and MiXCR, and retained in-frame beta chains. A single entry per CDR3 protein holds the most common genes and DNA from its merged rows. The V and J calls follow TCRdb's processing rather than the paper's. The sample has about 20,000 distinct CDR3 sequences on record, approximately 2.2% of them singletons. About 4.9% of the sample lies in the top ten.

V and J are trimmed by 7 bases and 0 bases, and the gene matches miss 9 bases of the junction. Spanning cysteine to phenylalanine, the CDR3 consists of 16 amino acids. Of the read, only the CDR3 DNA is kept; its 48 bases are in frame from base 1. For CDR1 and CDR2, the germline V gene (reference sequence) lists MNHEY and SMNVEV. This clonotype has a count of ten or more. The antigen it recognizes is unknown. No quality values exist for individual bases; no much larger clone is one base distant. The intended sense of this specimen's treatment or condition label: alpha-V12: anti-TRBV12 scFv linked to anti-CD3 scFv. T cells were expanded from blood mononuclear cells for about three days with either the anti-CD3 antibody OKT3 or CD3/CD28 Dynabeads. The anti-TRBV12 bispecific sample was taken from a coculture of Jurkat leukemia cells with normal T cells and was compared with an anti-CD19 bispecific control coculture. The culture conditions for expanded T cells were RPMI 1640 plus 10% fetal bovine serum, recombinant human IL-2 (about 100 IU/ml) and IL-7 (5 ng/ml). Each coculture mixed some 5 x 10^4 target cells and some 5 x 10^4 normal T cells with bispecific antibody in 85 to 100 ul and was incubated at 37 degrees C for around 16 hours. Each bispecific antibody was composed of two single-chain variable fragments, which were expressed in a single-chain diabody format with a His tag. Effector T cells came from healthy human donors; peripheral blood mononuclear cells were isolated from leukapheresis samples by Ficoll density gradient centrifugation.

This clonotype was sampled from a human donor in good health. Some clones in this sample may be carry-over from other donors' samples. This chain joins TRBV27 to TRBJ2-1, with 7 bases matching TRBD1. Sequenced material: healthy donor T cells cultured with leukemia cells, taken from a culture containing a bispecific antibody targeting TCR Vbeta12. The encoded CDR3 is CASTNTGVASYNEQFF. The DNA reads TGTGCCAGCACTAACACAGGGGTTGCCTCCTACAATGAGCAGTTCTTC.